This T cell receptor beta chain was found in a study of cytomegalovirus exposure and HLA in healthy donors. PCR used 60 Vbeta primers and 13 Jbeta primers. Authors' methods: Later reanalysis found 60 million to 90 million unique TCR beta chains, around 9.9 million of them shared. The table came from immunoSEQ multiplex PCR; TCRdb's copy has only in-frame clones and leaves some out. The V and J calls and clone size are taken from that table; D and trimming were inferred from the DNA. The sample carries 150,000 to 200,000 clones, roughly 76% recorded once. Trimming took 0 bases from V and 6 from J; bases not matched to a gene: 5. CDR3 size: 16 residues. From germline, CDR1 is SGHVS and CDR2 FNYEAQ.

The receptor was derived from a woman younger than 30 in good health and CMV-seropositive. Sequencing was done on a sample of PBMCs. The chain uses TRBV7-6 and TRBJ2-1; 10 bases line up with TRBD1. CDR3 loop: CASSLAGGQGFNEQFF. The CDR3 nucleotides read TGTGCCAGCAGCTTAGCCGGGGGACAGGGGTTCAATGAGCAGTTCTTC.